The 21 T cell receptor beta chains below come from one sample, sequenced in a study of blood T cells in healthy people across ages (dated by TCRdb to about 2015). The library was built by means of 5' RACE. TCRdb names Illumina HiSeq 2500 as the instrument used. A second about 7 to 11 cycle PCR used a sample-barcoded 5' primer and a J-beta primer mix. TCRdb reanalyzed the raw reads on its own, using fastp at Q25 for trimming and MiXCR for clone calling, and kept in-frame beta chains. Here each entry gathers all rows of one CDR3 protein and keeps the most common genes and DNA. Present in this sample are about a million distinct CDR3 sequences, roughly half of which were seen just once. The ten biggest clones cover 20% to 25% of the sample. The specimen was blood. These receptor sequences come from a woman aged 60 to 75 in good health.

The genes are TRBV6-2 or TRBV6-3 and TRBJ1-6; D is undetermined. Trimming left V 6 bases short and J 8 bases short, with 11 bases between. The CDR3 consists of 13 residues. Germline CDR1 MNHEY, CDR2 SVGEGT. Here the CDR3 reads CASRGYTDSPLHF. DNA for the CDR3: TGTGCCAGCAGGGGCTATACGGATTCACCCCTCCACTTT.

The rearrangement links TRBV11-2 to TRBJ2-7; 8 bases line up with TRBD1. After removal of 3 bases from V and 5 bases from J, the junction contained 9 bases not matched to a gene. The CDR3 is 15 amino acids. Germline CDR1 and CDR2: SGHAT and FQNNGV. CDR3 bases: TGTGCCAGCAGCTTGCAGGGGGCTGTTGGCCACGAGCAGTACTTC. The encoded protein is CASSLQGAVGHEQYF.

The gene calls are TRBV20-1 and TRBJ2-3; 11 positions match TRBD2. The germline V gene encodes CDR1 DFQATT and CDR2 SNEGSKA (reference sequence). The CDR3 loop spans 18 amino acids. Trimming removed 5 bases from V and 6 bases from J; junction bases left unmatched: 19. This CDR3 reads CSAYQTSGILRAGDTQYF. The CDR3, as DNA: TGCAGTGCTTACCAGACTAGCGGGATCCTCCGAGCGGGGGATACGCAGTATTTT.

The sample holds a few counts of this clonotype. The CDR3 protein is CASSPWPGVSYEQYF. The CDR3 DNA reads TGTGCCAGCAGCCCTTGGCCAGGGGTATCCTACGAGCAGTACTTC. The chain employs TRBV11-2 and TRBJ2-4; a weak D match, TRBD1 (6 bases). The J call may be incorrect, as the DNA end agrees better with TRBJ2-7. The CDR3 sequence is 15 residues long. The V gene's germline CDR1 is SGHAT and CDR2 FQNNGV.

This sequence joins TRBV12-3 or TRBV12-4 and TRBJ1-1; D gene unclear. The CDR3 consists of 12 residues. The germline V and J ends were trimmed by 3 bases and 3 bases, with 5 bases remaining between them. Here the CDR3 reads CASSFFDTEAFF. In DNA, the CDR3 is TGTGCCAGCAGTTTCTTCGACACTGAAGCTTTCTTT.

The rearrangement uses TRBV6-6 and TRBJ2-7; no definite D call. CDR3 size: 15 residues. The V end was cut by 6 bases, the J end by 2 bases, with 17 bases between. Germline CDR1 is MNHNY and CDR2 is SVGAGI (reference sequence). The CDR3 coding sequence is TGTGCCAGCAGCCCCTTACTCGACTTCACCTACGAGCAGTACTTC. This translates into CASSPLLDFTYEQYF.

This sequence joins TRBV6-6 and TRBJ2-3; D call uncertain. The CDR3 loop spans 17 amino acids. The germline gives CDR1 MNHNY, CDR2 SVGAGI (reference sequence). Trimming took off 1 base at V and 2 bases at J, with 16 bases between the two ends. The chain's CDR3 is CASSYLRKLLSTDTQYF. The CDR3 DNA follows: TGTGCCAGCAGTTACTTACGCAAACTCCTCTCCACAGATACGCAGTATTTT.

J is TRBJ2-1 and V is TRBV27; no clear D. The CDR3 runs 13 residues. Germline V lookup: CDR1 MNHEY, CDR2 SMNVEV (reference sequence). Trimming removed 5 bases at V and 10 bases at J, with 15 bases between. CDR3: CASSVASSYEQFF. The CDR3 nucleotides read TGTGCCAGCAGTGTCGCCAGTTCCTACGAGCAGTTCTTC.

The J gene is TRBJ2-7, the V gene TRBV15; D is uncertain. Germline V gene data show CDR1 as LNHNV and CDR2 as YYDKDF (reference sequence). There are 12 residues in the CDR3. The germline V and J ends were trimmed by 1 base and 5 bases, with 6 bases remaining between them. The CDR3 nucleotides are TGTGCCACCAGCAGAGGTGGAGACGAGCAGTACTTC. Amino acid sequence: CATSRGGDEQYF.

The J gene is TRBJ2-5, the V gene TRBV24-1; TRBD2 aligns across 9 bases. V lost 5 bases to trimming and J lost 4 bases; unmatched junction nucleotides: 13. The length of the CDR3 is 17 residues. Germline-derived CDR1 and CDR2 are KGHDR and SFDVKD. The CDR3 here is CATSGPASGKGLETQYF. CDR3 nucleotides: TGTGCCACCAGTGGCCCGGCTAGCGGGAAGGGGTTAGAGACCCAGTACTTC.

The J gene is TRBJ2-5, the V gene TRBV11-2, with a tentative D call TRBD2 (8 bases). V was trimmed by 4 bases and J by 2 bases, leaving 20 bases between them. Germline CDR1 reads SGHAT; CDR2 reads FQNNGV. The CDR3 is 17 amino acids. The CDR3 nucleotides are TGTGCCAGCAGCTCCGGACGGGGGGGACAGAGACAAGAGACCCAGTACTTC. The encoded protein is CASSSGRGGQRQETQYF.

This clonotype was seen a few times. The chain joins TRBV13 to TRBJ2-7; 9 bases match TRBD2. In germline, CDR1 is PRHDT, CDR2 FYEKMQ (reference sequence). This CDR3 region has 14 residues. The V and J ends lost 5 bases and 3 bases, in that order; junction bases with no gene match: 5. The CDR3 sequence is CASSTGLALYEQYF. The DNA of the CDR3 is TGTGCCAGCAGCACTGGACTAGCGCTCTACGAGCAGTACTTC.

This clonotype came up a few times. One end of the junction is discordant with germline, which a read error may explain. The V and J genes are TRBV7-3 and TRBJ2-1; D might be TRBD1 or TRBD2, each matching 5 bases. Per germline, CDR1 SGHTA and CDR2 FQGTGA. This CDR3 is built from 13 residues. CDR3 sequence reads: CASSLMWGNEQFF. Written as DNA, the CDR3 is TGTGCCAGCAGCTTAATGTGGGGGAATGAGCAGTTCTTT.

J is TRBJ2-5 and V is TRBV28; D remains unclear. Trimming removed 6 bases from V and 5 bases from J, with 10 bases in between. Per germline, CDR1 MDHEN and CDR2 SYDVKM. The CDR3 covers 12 residues. This chain's CDR3 is CASRAPDETQYF. The CDR3 DNA is TGTGCCAGCAGGGCGCCGGATGAGACCCAGTACTTC.

The rearrangement uses TRBV2 and TRBJ1-2, with D possibly being TRBD1 (6 bases). Trimming stripped 6 bases from V and 4 bases from J, with 15 bases between. The CDR3 is 14 residues long. CDR1 and CDR2 (germline): SNHLY, FYNNEI. The chain's CDR3 is CASRQDQDSYGYTF. The CDR3 DNA reads TGTGCCAGCAGACAAGACCAGGACAGCTATGGCTACACCTTC.

The V gene is TRBV20-1, the J gene TRBJ2-5; the match to TRBD2 covers 7 bases. This CDR3 has 13 residues. Germline loops: CDR1 DFQATT, CDR2 SNEGSKA (reference sequence). The trim removed 1 base at V and 11 bases at J, leaving 10 bases unmatched. CDR3 sequence (DNA): TGCAGTGCTAGAGGAGCGGGAACCAATGAGCAGTACTTC. Translated: CSARGAGTNEQYF.

On this clonotype: The germline gene is not matched at one end of the junction; a read error may be the cause. The chain joins TRBV7-2 to TRBJ2-4, with D tentatively TRBD2 (5 bases). CDR3 size: 14 residues. Germline CDR1 is SGHTA and CDR2 is FQGNSA. CDR3 coding DNA: TGTGCCTGCAGCTACGGACCCGCGGGCTACGGGCAGTACTTC. Its protein is CACSYGPAGYGQYF.

This chain connects TRBV6-2 or TRBV6-3 to TRBJ1-6; possibly TRBD1 for D (5 bases). Germline V gene lookup returns CDR1 MNHEY and CDR2 SVGEGT. V was cut by 0 bases and J by 10 bases, with 16 bases left in between. The CDR3 is 16 residues long. CDR3 sequence: CASSYSMGVRSSPLHF. CDR3 in DNA: TGTGCCAGCAGTTACTCGATGGGGGTCCGGAGCTCACCCCTCCACTTT.

The chain is built from TRBV28 and TRBJ1-5; D is possibly TRBD1 (5 bases). Germline V gives CDR1 MDHEN, CDR2 SYDVKM. V was cut by 6 bases and J by 2 bases, with 17 bases left in between. The CDR3 consists of 16 residues. The CDR3 DNA reads TGTGCCAGCAGCCAGTCATGGGGGGGGGGCAATCAGCCCCAGCATTTT. It specifies CASSQSWGGGNQPQHF.

The chain links TRBV7-2 to TRBJ1-5; no firm D call. Deletions cut 2 bases from V and 1 base from J, with 6 bases between. Germline V gene sequence: CDR1 SGHTA, CDR2 FQGNSA. This CDR3 region has 14 residues. The CDR3: CASSLKTSNQPQHF. CDR3 in DNA: TGTGCCAGCAGCTTAAAAACCAGCAATCAGCCCCAGCATTTT.

This clonotype was found a few times. The genes are TRBV3-1 and TRBJ2-7; no firm D call. The CDR3 consists of 12 residues. Germline assignment: CDR1 LGHDT and CDR2 YNNKEL (reference sequence). Deletions cut 4 bases from V and 5 bases from J, with 9 bases between. The CDR3 DNA sequence: TGTGCCAGCAGCCTGAGTTCGAACGAGCAGTACTTC. Its translation: CASSLSSNEQYF.